A single sample is the source of the 8 T cell receptor beta chains below, sequenced in a study of blood T cell repertoires in COVID-19. Method: immunoSEQ multiplex PCR; TCRdb's copy keeps in-frame clones and lacks some. The data show 200,000 to 300,000 clones, 81% seen once. The sequenced sample was peripheral blood. The source is a woman of 80 years or more with acute or convalescent COVID-19.

CDR3 region: CASSHFRQGVRYGYTF. The CDR3 DNA reads TGTGCCAGCAGCCACTTTAGGCAGGGGGTAAGGTATGGCTACACCTTC. The chain joins TRBV14 to TRBJ1-2, with 7 bases lining up with TRBD1. The CDR3 runs to 16 residues. Germline CDR1 SGHDN, CDR2 FVKESK. After removal of 3 bases from V and 5 bases from J, the junction contained 12 bases not matched to a gene.

The chain recombines TRBV7-2 with TRBJ2-7; TRBD1 matches at 7 bases. The J segment lost 6 bases and the V segment lost 5 bases, leaving 7 bases of the junction unmatched. The CDR3 spans 13 residues. Per the germline V gene, CDR1 is SGHTA and CDR2 is FQGNSA. This CDR3 reads CASSADRNAEQYF. CDR3 nucleotide sequence: TGTGCCAGCAGCGCGGACAGGAATGCCGAGCAGTACTTC. The full variable domain, its missing parts supplied by reference TRBV7-2 and TRBJ2-7, is GAGVSQSPSNKVTEKGKDVELRCDPISGHTALYWYRQSLGQGLEFLIYFQGNSAPDKSGLPSDRFSAERTGGSVSTLTIQRTQQEDSAVYLCASSADRNAEQYFGPGTRLTVT.

The CDR3 DNA is TGTGCCTGGAGTGTAGAAGGGGGTAACGAAAAACTGTTTTTT. Its translation: CAWSVEGGNEKLFF. The chain carries TRBV30 and TRBJ1-4; tentatively, D is TRBD1 (6 bases). The CDR3 totals 14 residues. Germline lookup yields CDR1 GTSNPN and CDR2 SVGIG (reference sequence). V was shortened by 0 bases and J by 8 bases, with 13 bases between the two germline ends. The complete variable domain, with remaining parts taken from reference TRBV30 and TRBJ1-4, reads SQTIHQWPATLVQPVGSPLSLECTVEGTSNPNLYWYRQAAGRGLQLLFYSVGIGQISSEVPQNLSASRPQDRQFILSSKKLLLSDSGFYLCAWSVEGGNEKLFFGSGTQLSVL.

The V gene is TRBV20-1, the J gene TRBJ2-5; 8 bases fit TRBD2. CDR1 and CDR2 from the germline V gene are DFQATT and SNEGSKA (reference sequence). CDR3 length equals 15 residues. J gave up 4 bases and V 3 bases, and 10 bases lay outside the gene matches. DNA for the CDR3: TGCAGTGCTAGTTTTGCGGGGGGACGGGGAGAGACCCAGTACTTC. This sequence encodes CSASFAGGRGETQYF.

The rearrangement uses TRBV29-1 and TRBJ1-3; the D gene is possibly TRBD1 (5 bases). Germline V CDR1 and CDR2: SQVTM, ANQGSEA. There are 17 residues in the CDR3. Trimming removed 0 bases from V and 0 bases from J, with 15 bases in between. DNA for the CDR3: TGCAGCGTTGAAGATCGCCGACAGCATTACTCTGGAAACACCATATATTTT. Its protein product is CSVEDRRQHYSGNTIYF.

This chain connects TRBV5-4 to TRBJ1-6; 7 bases agree with TRBD1. Trimming cost V 1 base and J 10 bases; bases outside gene matches: 5. This CDR3 region has 14 residues. Per the germline V gene, CDR1 is SGHNT and CDR2 is YYREEE (reference sequence). CDR3 sequence reads: CASSLSGGISPLHF. Written as DNA, the CDR3 is TGTGCCAGCAGCTTGTCAGGGGGTATCTCACCCCTCCACTTT.

The rearrangement joins TRBV28 to TRBJ2-1, with D possibly TRBD1 on 5 matching bases. Germline V gene lookup returns CDR1 MDHEN and CDR2 SYDVKM. The CDR3 runs 14 residues. Trimming removed 7 bases at V and 7 bases at J, with 17 bases between. CDR3 region: CASTIPAGRNEQFF. The CDR3 DNA reads TGTGCCAGCACCATTCCCGCAGGGCGGAATGAGCAGTTCTTC.

The chain employs TRBV4-1 and TRBJ2-7; TRBD1 matches 9 bases. V shed 4 bases, J shed 4 bases, and the junction held 17 bases outside the gene matches. CDR1 and CDR2 (germline): MGHRA, YSYEKL. This CDR3 spans 18 amino acids. Here the CDR3 reads CASSPNLGLTGQGYEQYF. The CDR3 bases are TGCGCCAGCAGCCCAAATTTGGGCCTAACGGGACAGGGTTACGAGCAGTACTTC.